This TCR beta chain was profiled in a study of T cell clonality in common variable immunodeficiency. Regarding the study as a whole: CVID subjects shared fewer TCRbeta clones than healthy controls did.

This clone was seen repeatedly, ten times or more. The antigen is not known. Sequencing ends 3 residues short of the CDR3 end; the germline J gene provides the rest. Assay used: immunoSEQ multiplex PCR; TCRdb lists only in-frame clones, some missing. Reported are about 34,000 clones, none seen only once; the ten largest carry approximately 3%. The V end was cut by 7 bases, the J end by 1 base, with 10 bases between. Germline assignment: CDR1 LNHDA and CDR2 SQIVND (reference sequence). The CDR3 sequence is 13 residues long. The sequencing sample was made of peripheral blood mononuclear cells. The chain employs TRBV19 and TRBJ1-2; the D gene is possibly TRBD1 (5 bases). This clonotype originated in a person aged 18-70 years in good health. CDR3 protein: CASKNRNNYGYTF. The CDR3 DNA, read in part, is TGTGCCAGTAAAAACAGGAATAACTATGGC.